A selection of T cell receptor beta chains follows, all from one sample in a study of T-cell memory formation after mild COVID-19. TCRdb reanalysed the 5' RACE reads using MiXCR and keeps one entry per CDR3 protein. The sample includes 190,000 or so distinct CDR3 sequences, 20% to 25% of them seen just once. Sequencing was done on a sample of PBMCs or a T cell subset sorted from them (not recorded which). These receptors were collected from an adult woman who had mild COVID-19 (a few samples of this study predate the infection). Cell type and time point are not known. Both conserved end residues are part of each CDR3. D genes are given only for firm matches. The size field is filled for only some rows; it gives once, few, many or a size class.

v_gene,j_gene,d_gene,abundance,CDR3aa,CDR3nt
TRBV5-1,TRBJ2-7,.,.,CASSLVETVTYEQYF,TGCGCCAGCAGCCTGGTGGAGACAGTTACCTACGAGCAGTACTTC
TRBV6-5,TRBJ2-5,.,.,CASSYKLQETQYF,TGTGCCAGCAGTTACAAACTACAAGAGACCCAGTACTTC
TRBV11-2,TRBJ2-1,TRBD1,few,CASSERQGNEQFF,TGTGCCAGCAGCGAACGACAGGGCAATGAGCAGTTCTTC
TRBV7-2,TRBJ1-1,TRBD1,few,CASSLPPDRLFF,TGTGCCAGCAGCCTCCCCCCGGACAGGCTTTTCTTT
TRBV5-1,TRBJ2-7,TRBD1,.,CASSLGPTGPYF,TGCGCCAGCAGCTTGGGTCCGACAGGGCCGTACTTC
TRBV15,TRBJ2-7,.,.,CATSRVGDRSYEQYF,TGTGCCACCAGCAGAGTCGGGGACCGCTCCTACGAGCAGTACTTC
TRBV3-1,TRBJ2-1,.,few,CASSQELVGEGVNEQFF,TGTGCCAGCAGCCAGGAACTCGTCGGGGAGGGGGTCAATGAGCAGTTCTTC
TRBV29-1,TRBJ2-7,.,.,CSVSETRTYEQYF,TGCAGCGTTTCAGAGACACGGACCTACGAGCAGTACTTC
TRBV2,TRBJ1-5,.,.,CASSGAPQGIDQPQHF,TGTGCCAGCAGTGGGGCTCCACAGGGAATAGATCAGCCCCAGCATTTT
TRBV24-1,TRBJ1-2,TRBD1,few,CATSVHDRDGYTF,TGTGCCACCAGTGTTCACGACAGGGACGGCTACACCTTC
TRBV5-1,TRBJ2-3,TRBD1,.,CASSLERTGPDTQYF,TGCGCCAGCAGCTTGGAGAGGACAGGGCCCGATACGCAGTATTTT
TRBV3-1,TRBJ2-3,.,.,CASSFKEADTQYF,TGTGCCAGCAGCTTCAAGGAGGCAGATACGCAGTATTTT
TRBV7-6,TRBJ1-5,TRBD1,.,CASSLGLGPQDRTDQPQHF,TGTGCCAGCAGCTTAGGTTTGGGGCCTCAGGACAGGACGGATCAGCCCCAGCATTTT
TRBV29-1,TRBJ2-7,.,.,CSVDWGYEQYF,TGCAGCGTTGATTGGGGCTACGAGCAGTACTTC
TRBV11-3,TRBJ2-3,.,few,CASSLGSLRRLVLGGTQYF,TGTGCCAGCAGCTTAGGAAGTCTTCGGCGCCTAGTCCTTGGGGGTACGCAGTATTTT
TRBV15,TRBJ1-1,.,.,CATSRVMNTEAFF,TGTGCCACCAGCAGAGTTATGAACACTGAAGCTTTCTTT
TRBV13,TRBJ2-1,.,few,CASSSGTDSYNEQFF,TGTGCCAGCAGCTCCGGGACCGACTCCTACAATGAGCAGTTCTTC
TRBV6-5,TRBJ1-1,.,.,CASSYGKGGTEAFF,TGTGCCAGCAGTTACGGTAAAGGGGGCACTGAAGCTTTCTTT
TRBV29-1,TRBJ2-3,TRBD2,.,CSVRGLAGEYTDTQYF,TGCAGCGTGAGGGGTCTAGCGGGAGAATACACAGATACGCAGTATTTT
TRBV7-9,TRBJ2-1,TRBD2,few,CASSSPIVVAGDGVSYNEQFF,TGTGCCAGCAGCTCCCCAATCGTGGTAGCGGGAGATGGAGTATCCTACAATGAGCAGTTCTTC